The clone carrying this T cell receptor (beta chain) was found a few times. The sample belongs to a study of shared clonotypes between healthy human individuals. Those who donated were healthy HIV-negative adults, with no recent acute infections or vaccinations reported. Clones were read by immunoSEQ multiplex PCR, and TCRdb kept only the in-frame ones, dropping some. The sample yields around 1,000,000 clones, around 77% seen once. The germline V and J ends were trimmed by 8 bases and 2 bases, with 18 bases remaining between them. The V gene's germline CDR1 is SGHTA and CDR2 FQGTGA. This CDR3 is built from 15 residues.

Sequencing was done on a sample of memory CD4+ T cells from PBMCs. Specified subset: CD45RA-negative fraction. The chain links TRBV7-3 to TRBJ2-5; D is uncertain. This receptor was identified in a man younger than 35 in good health. Some clones in this sample may be carry-over from other donors' samples. CDR3 DNA sequence: TGTGCCAGCTTCTACAACGAAAAAAAACAAGAGACCCAGTACTTC. Translated: CASFYNEKKQETQYF.